A selection of T cell receptor beta chains follows, all from one sample in a study of T cells in Graves' hyperthyroidism and ophthalmopathy. TCRdb redid the calling of the multiplex PCR reads with MiXCR, one entry per CDR3 protein. Of some 770,000 distinct CDR3 sequences in the sample, about 17% are singletons; the top ten hold under 10%. Sequenced: blood. These receptors came from a man younger than 30 with Graves' hyperthyroidism. CDR3s include the opening cysteine and the closing phenylalanine or tryptophan. The order of the fields is CDR3 protein, CDR3 DNA, D gene, J gene, clone size, V gene. A D gene is named only where the DNA matches it firmly. Clone size appears in some rows only: once, few, many, or a class for an expanded clone.

cdr3_aa: CASSETGRYNEQFF
cdr3_nt: TGTGCCAGCAGTGAAACGGGAAGATACAATGAGCAGTTCTTC
d_call: .
j_call: TRBJ2-1
clone_size: many
v_call: TRBV2

cdr3_aa: CATSDAQGGNQPQHF
cdr3_nt: TGTGCCACCAGTGATGCACAGGGAGGCAATCAGCCCCAGCATTTT
d_call: .
j_call: TRBJ1-5
clone_size: .
v_call: TRBV24-1

cdr3_aa: CASMGINQETQYF
cdr3_nt: TGCGCCAGCATGGGAATCAACCAAGAGACCCAGTACTTC
d_call: .
j_call: TRBJ2-5
clone_size: .
v_call: TRBV10-2

cdr3_aa: CASSLTAGGTDTQYF
cdr3_nt: TGTGCCAGCAGCTTAACGGCGGGAGGAACAGATACGCAGTATTTT
d_call: TRBD2
j_call: TRBJ2-3
clone_size: few
v_call: TRBV7-9

cdr3_aa: CASIYSGSRGYNEQFF
cdr3_nt: TGTGCCAGCATCTATAGCGGGAGCCGGGGTTACAATGAGCAGTTCTTC
d_call: TRBD2
j_call: TRBJ2-1
clone_size: .
v_call: TRBV28

cdr3_aa: CASGLVTGGAEAFF
cdr3_nt: TGTGCTAGTGGTTTGGTAACCGGAGGTGCTGAAGCTTTCTTT
d_call: .
j_call: TRBJ1-1
clone_size: .
v_call: TRBV12-5

cdr3_aa: CASSLGAERDEKLFF
cdr3_nt: TGTGCCAGTAGCCTCGGGGCAGAACGGGATGAAAAACTGTTTTTT
d_call: .
j_call: TRBJ1-4
clone_size: .
v_call: TRBV19

cdr3_aa: CASSVRLGSTDTQYF
cdr3_nt: TGTGCCAGCAGTGTGAGACTAGGAAGCACAGATACGCAGTATTTT
d_call: .
j_call: TRBJ2-3
clone_size: few
v_call: TRBV2

cdr3_aa: CASSFSWTRKRIEQFF
cdr3_nt: TGTGCCAGCAGTTTCTCCTGGACTAGGAAAAGGATTGAGCAGTTCTTC
d_call: TRBD2
j_call: TRBJ2-1
clone_size: many
v_call: TRBV27

cdr3_aa: CASRTGSGYSNQPQHF
cdr3_nt: TGTGCCAGCAGGACAGGGTCTGGGTATAGCAATCAGCCCCAGCATTTT
d_call: TRBD1
j_call: TRBJ1-5
clone_size: .
v_call: TRBV2

cdr3_aa: CASSRLSGRFSYEQYF
cdr3_nt: TGCGCCAGCAGCCGACTAAGCGGGAGGTTCTCCTACGAGCAGTACTTC
d_call: TRBD2
j_call: TRBJ2-7
clone_size: few
v_call: TRBV4-1

cdr3_aa: CASSQRGSGTDTQYF
cdr3_nt: TGTGCCAGCAGCCAAAGGGGGAGCGGCACAGATACGCAGTATTTT
d_call: .
j_call: TRBJ2-3
clone_size: .
v_call: TRBV9

cdr3_aa: CATQDPRRQREFYEQYF
cdr3_nt: TGTGCCACCCAGGACCCTAGACGGCAGCGGGAGTTTTACGAGCAGTACTTC
d_call: TRBD2
j_call: TRBJ2-7
clone_size: many
v_call: TRBV28

cdr3_aa: CASSPPVSSGNTIYF
cdr3_nt: TGTGCCAGCAGCCCTCCGGTTTCTTCTGGAAACACCATATATTTT
d_call: .
j_call: TRBJ1-3
clone_size: .
v_call: TRBV28

cdr3_aa: CASSRVAPGTGGRLGTEAFF
cdr3_nt: TGTGCCAGTAGTAGAGTTGCCCCTGGGACAGGGGGCCGCCTGGGCACTGAAGCTTTCTTT
d_call: TRBD1
j_call: TRBJ1-1
clone_size: .
v_call: TRBV19

cdr3_aa: CASSLLGRVTYEQYF
cdr3_nt: TGTGCCAGCAGTTTATTAGGCAGGGTAACCTACGAGCAGTACTTC
d_call: .
j_call: TRBJ2-7
clone_size: many
v_call: TRBV27

cdr3_aa: CAIRQTGAEGYTF
cdr3_nt: TGTGCCATCAGGCAGACAGGGGCTGAGGGCTACACCTTC
d_call: TRBD1
j_call: TRBJ1-2
clone_size: .
v_call: TRBV10-3

cdr3_aa: CASSVASGLYNEQFF
cdr3_nt: TGTGCCAGCAGCGTAGCTAGCGGGCTTTACAATGAGCAGTTCTTC
d_call: TRBD2
j_call: TRBJ2-1
clone_size: .
v_call: TRBV9

cdr3_aa: CASRSTGPSGNTIYF
cdr3_nt: TGTGCCAGCAGATCCACAGGTCCCTCTGGAAACACCATATATTTT
d_call: .
j_call: TRBJ1-3
clone_size: .
v_call: TRBV12-3/TRBV12-4

cdr3_aa: CASRGVSGNSPLHF
cdr3_nt: TGTGCCTCGAGGGGAGTGTCGGGGAATTCACCCCTCCACTTT
d_call: .
j_call: TRBJ1-6
clone_size: few
v_call: TRBV28

cdr3_aa: CASSQSGGGTYEQYF
cdr3_nt: TGTGCCAGCAGCCAGTCTGGCGGGGGCACCTACGAGCAGTACTTC
d_call: .
j_call: TRBJ2-7
clone_size: .
v_call: TRBV9

cdr3_aa: CASSISGNYGYTF
cdr3_nt: TGTGCCAGTAGTATCTCAGGGAACTATGGCTACACCTTC
d_call: .
j_call: TRBJ1-2
clone_size: .
v_call: TRBV19

cdr3_aa: CASLRGGTGVTGELFF
cdr3_nt: TGTGCCAGCCTTCGGGGGGGGACAGGGGTTACCGGGGAGCTGTTTTTT
d_call: TRBD1
j_call: TRBJ2-2
clone_size: .
v_call: TRBV28

cdr3_aa: CASSESGAAYNEQFF
cdr3_nt: TGTGCCAGCAGTGAATCCGGGGCAGCCTACAATGAGCAGTTCTTC
d_call: .
j_call: TRBJ2-1
clone_size: .
v_call: TRBV2

cdr3_aa: CASSLTGGKNIQYF
cdr3_nt: TGTGCCAGCAGTTTGACGGGTGGCAAAAACATTCAGTACTTC
d_call: .
j_call: TRBJ2-4
clone_size: many
v_call: TRBV2

cdr3_aa: CASSFSGLADNEQFF
cdr3_nt: TGTGCCAGCAGCTTTAGTGGACTAGCGGACAATGAGCAGTTCTTC
d_call: TRBD2
j_call: TRBJ2-1
clone_size: .
v_call: TRBV11-2

cdr3_aa: CASSVDRASIDGYTF
cdr3_nt: TGTGCCAGCAGCGTCGACAGGGCTTCCATAGATGGCTACACCTTC
d_call: TRBD1
j_call: TRBJ1-2
clone_size: few
v_call: TRBV13

cdr3_aa: CASSYVPKGQPQHF
cdr3_nt: TGTGCCAGCAGTTACGTTCCGAAGGGACAGCCCCAGCATTTT
d_call: .
j_call: TRBJ1-5
clone_size: few
v_call: TRBV6-5

cdr3_aa: CASRSGLAGVEYF
cdr3_nt: TGTGCCAGCAGATCCGGACTAGCGGGAGTGGAGTATTTT
d_call: TRBD2
j_call: TRBJ2-3
clone_size: .
v_call: TRBV12-3/TRBV12-4

cdr3_aa: CASSSTGTSVYNEQFF
cdr3_nt: TGTGCCAGCAGTTCAACCGGGACTAGCGTCTACAATGAGCAGTTCTTC
d_call: TRBD2
j_call: TRBJ2-1
clone_size: many
v_call: TRBV28

cdr3_aa: CASRGLADKNIQYF
cdr3_nt: TGTGCCAGCAGAGGACTAGCGGATAAAAACATTCAGTACTTC
d_call: TRBD2
j_call: TRBJ2-4
clone_size: few
v_call: TRBV6-2/TRBV6-3

cdr3_aa: CASNTQGLQETQYF
cdr3_nt: TGTGCCAGTAACACTCAAGGACTCCAAGAGACCCAGTACTTC
d_call: .
j_call: TRBJ2-5
clone_size: .
v_call: TRBV28

cdr3_aa: CASSERTENTGELFF
cdr3_nt: TGTGCCAGCAGCGAGCGGACAGAAAACACCGGGGAGCTGTTTTTT
d_call: .
j_call: TRBJ2-2
clone_size: few
v_call: TRBV5-6

cdr3_aa: CASKGLAFGETQYF
cdr3_nt: TGTGCCAGCAAGGGACTAGCATTCGGAGAGACCCAGTACTTC
d_call: TRBD2
j_call: TRBJ2-5
clone_size: .
v_call: TRBV27

cdr3_aa: CATSRGSTNQPQHF
cdr3_nt: TGTGCCACCAGCAGAGGCAGTACAAATCAGCCCCAGCATTTT
d_call: .
j_call: TRBJ1-5
clone_size: .
v_call: TRBV15

cdr3_aa: CASALGGARPTIQYF
cdr3_nt: TGCGCCAGCGCTCTGGGGGGCGCCCGCCCCACCATTCAGTACTTC
d_call: .
j_call: TRBJ2-4
clone_size: few
v_call: TRBV10-2

cdr3_aa: CASSLADPSYNEQFF
cdr3_nt: TGTGCCAGTTCACTAGCGGACCCTTCCTACAATGAGCAGTTCTTC
d_call: TRBD2
j_call: TRBJ2-1
clone_size: few
v_call: TRBV19

cdr3_aa: CASSPYSGRAGTDTQYF
cdr3_nt: TGTGCCAGCAGCCCTTATAGCGGGAGGGCCGGCACAGATACGCAGTATTTT
d_call: TRBD2
j_call: TRBJ2-3
clone_size: .
v_call: TRBV9